This entry lists 25 T cell receptor beta chains sequenced from one sample in a study of a mutant IDH1 vaccine in newly diagnosed glioma. Profiling relied on immunoSEQ multiplex PCR, and the TCRdb table lists in-frame clones only, not all of them. The sample includes tens of thousands of clones, about 80% seen only once; the top ten take approximately 5.8%. Their target antigens are unknown. Stated time point: week 23, last vaccination. Every vaccine dose comprised 300 ug of mutant IDH1 20-mer peptide plus topical imiquimod. The sample in question was PBMCs, obtained from a glioma patient whose treatment included an IDH1 peptide vaccine. The source is a man in his fifties with glioma.

The sample holds a few counts of this clone. The V gene is TRBV4-1, the J gene TRBJ2-1; no firm D call. The germline V gene encodes CDR1 MGHRA and CDR2 YSYEKL. This CDR3 has 13 residues. V was clipped by 0 bases and J by 9 bases, with 9 bases between them. CDR3 residues: CASSQDSRIEQFF. The CDR3 nucleotides read TGCGCCAGCAGCCAAGATAGCAGAATTGAGCAGTTCTTC.

This clone has just a few counts. The CDR3 region is CAWSPGQSTEAFF. CDR3 nucleotide sequence: TGTGCCTGGAGTCCGGGCCAGTCCACTGAAGCTTTCTTT. The chain couples TRBV30 to TRBJ1-1; D is uncertain. Germline lookup yields CDR1 GTSNPN and CDR2 SVGIG (reference sequence). The CDR3 runs 13 residues. V dropped 2 bases and J dropped 4 bases, with 11 bases sitting between them.

The chain carries TRBV7-6 and TRBJ2-7; TRBD2 might be the D (6 bases). The CDR3 contains 13 residues. CDR1 and CDR2 (germline): SGHVS, FNYEAQ. V shed 0 bases and J shed 5 bases, with 8 bases lying between them. In DNA form, the CDR3 reads TGTGCCAGCAGCTTAGCGCGGGGTGACGAGCAGTACTTC. Translating it yields CASSLARGDEQYF.

V usage is TRBV5-6 and J usage is TRBJ2-2; no definite D call. Germline V gene data show CDR1 as SGHDT and CDR2 as YYEEEE. The CDR3 is 13 residues long. The V end lost 3 bases, the J end lost 9 bases, and 12 bases lay between the germline ends. CDR3 sequence: CASSSWDSRELFF. In DNA form, the CDR3 reads TGTGCCAGCAGCTCCTGGGATAGCCGGGAGCTGTTTTTT. Full variable domain (missing parts from reference TRBV5-6 and TRBJ2-2): DAGVTQSPTHLIKTRGQQVTLRCSPKSGHDTVSWYQQALGQGPQFIFQYYEEEERQRGNFPDRFSGHQFPNYSSELNVNALLLGDSALYLCASSSWDSRELFFGEGSRLTVL.

The gene calls are TRBV29-1 and TRBJ2-5, with D perhaps matching TRBD1 (5 bases). Trimming pared 5 bases from V and 4 bases from J, leaving 8 bases between. Per the germline V gene, CDR1 is SQVTM and CDR2 is ANQGSEA. The CDR3 loop spans 11 amino acids. The CDR3 reads CSVLDRETQYF. The CDR3 nucleotides read TGCAGCGTTCTCGACAGAGAGACCCAGTACTTC.

This clone was seen a single time. The chain joins TRBV5-1 to TRBJ1-5; possibly TRBD1 for D (5 bases). Trimming removed 4 bases from V and 1 base from J, with 12 bases in between. This CDR3 region has 15 residues. Germline-derived CDR1 and CDR2 are SGHRS and YFSETQ. The CDR3 DNA follows: TGCGCCAGCAGCGAAATAACAGGAAGCAATCAGCCCCAGCATTTT. It specifies CASSEITGSNQPQHF.

The V gene is TRBV4-3, the J gene TRBJ1-5; no definite D call. From germline, CDR1 is LGHNA and CDR2 YSLEER. The CDR3 is 16 residues long. Trimming removed 1 base from V and 1 base from J, with 11 bases in between. This CDR3 reads CASSQALVRSNQPQHF. The CDR3 DNA is TGCGCCAGCAGCCAAGCCCTCGTCAGAAGCAATCAGCCCCAGCATTTT.

This clone is medium-sized. V usage is TRBV7-9 and J usage is TRBJ1-2; D not resolved. Germline V gene lookup returns CDR1 SEHNR and CDR2 FQNEAQ (reference sequence). With 1 base removed from V and 3 bases from J, the gap between germline ends came to 15 bases. The CDR3 is 16 residues long. CDR3 in DNA: TGTGCCAGCAGCTTAGTCGACATGGGCGCGGACTATGGCTACACCTTC. Its protein product is CASSLVDMGADYGYTF.

J is TRBJ1-1 and V is TRBV5-1; maybe TRBD1 (5 bases). The V end was cut by 3 bases, the J end by 5 bases, with 14 bases between. In germline, CDR1 is SGHRS, CDR2 YFSETQ. The CDR3 totals 14 residues. The CDR3 nucleotides are TGCGCCAGCAGCTCCGGTCGTGGGGGAACTGAAGCTTTCTTT. Translated: CASSSGRGGTEAFF.

The V and J genes are TRBV30 and TRBJ2-7, with D possibly TRBD1 on 6 matching bases. CDR3 length equals 13 residues. Germline CDR1 GTSNPN, CDR2 SVGIG (reference sequence). Trimming pared 8 bases from V and 0 bases from J, leaving 14 bases between. The CDR3 region is CAADTGYSYEQYF. The CDR3 DNA reads as TGTGCCGCCGACACAGGGTACTCCTACGAGCAGTACTTC.

The sample holds a few counts of this clone. The rearrangement joins TRBV6-1 to TRBJ2-5, with 9 positions matching TRBD1. From germline, CDR1 is MNHNS and CDR2 SASEGT. The CDR3 sequence is 14 residues long. V was pared by 4 bases and J by 5 bases, with 5 bases of the junction left unmatched. CDR3 bases: TGTGCCAGCAGTGTACAGGGGGCCATGGAGACCCAGTACTTC. Protein: CASSVQGAMETQYF.

This clone appeared a single time. The chain couples TRBV4-1 to TRBJ2-7; possibly TRBD1 for D (6 bases). CDR3 length: 15 amino acids. The V gene's germline CDR1 is MGHRA and CDR2 YSYEKL. V was shortened by 1 base and J by 6 bases, with 16 bases between the two germline ends. Written as DNA, the CDR3 is TGCGCCAGCAGCCAAGGGCTGGGATCAGGGGTCGAGCAGTACTTC. Translating it yields CASSQGLGSGVEQYF.

V and J are TRBV5-1 and TRBJ2-7; unclear D gene. Germline V CDR1 and CDR2: SGHRS, YFSETQ. The V and J ends lost 5 bases and 0 bases respectively, with 15 bases between them. This CDR3 contains 15 residues. CDR3 DNA: TGCGCCAGCAGTTACGGTTTATCCCCCTCCTACGAGCAGTACTTC. Its translation: CASSYGLSPSYEQYF.

J is TRBJ2-5 and V is TRBV5-1, with 10 bases identical to TRBD2. J lost 1 base, V lost 0 bases, and 3 bases had no gene match. Per germline, CDR1 SGHRS and CDR2 YFSETQ. The CDR3 consists of 16 residues. CDR3 amino acids: CASSLVPSGGQETQYF. CDR3 nucleotides: TGCGCCAGCAGCTTGGTCCCTAGCGGGGGCCAAGAGACCCAGTACTTC.

V usage is TRBV6-1 and J usage is TRBJ1-3; D might be TRBD1 (5 bases). V shed 7 bases and J shed 0 bases, with 13 bases lying between them. This CDR3 has 15 amino acids. Germline V gene lookup returns CDR1 MNHNS and CDR2 SASEGT. Here the CDR3 DNA reads TGTGCCAGCACCCAAGACAGAACCTCTGGAAACACCATATATTTT. It encodes CASTQDRTSGNTIYF.

The J gene is TRBJ2-2, the V gene TRBV29-1; 7 nucleotides line up with TRBD1. V trimming: 3 bases; J trimming: 0 bases; junction bases outside the gene matches: 4. The CDR3 contains 15 residues. Germline V lookup: CDR1 SQVTM, CDR2 ANQGSEA. CDR3 sequence reads: CSVEVRGTNTGELFF. DNA of the CDR3: TGCAGCGTTGAGGTCAGGGGGACGAACACCGGGGAGCTGTTTTTT.

The J gene is TRBJ2-1, the V gene TRBV11-2, with a possible D match to TRBD1 (6 bases). Trimming stripped 3 bases from V and 1 base from J, with 7 bases between. The germline CDR1 and CDR2 sequences are SGHAT and FQNNGV. The CDR3 runs to 14 residues. The CDR3 DNA follows: TGTGCCAGCAGCTTCAGGGGATCCTACAATGAGCAGTTCTTC. This sequence encodes CASSFRGSYNEQFF.

The chain joins TRBV6-5 to TRBJ2-7; TRBD1 aligns across 7 bases. V shed 4 bases and J 2 bases; nucleotides not matched to a gene: 11. Germline V gene data show CDR1 as MNHEY and CDR2 as SVGAGI. The CDR3 length is 16 residues. CDR3 sequence reads: CASSFRDSHITYEQYF. The CDR3 DNA follows: TGTGCCAGCAGTTTCCGGGACAGCCATATAACCTACGAGCAGTACTTC.

The rearrangement uses TRBV30 and TRBJ2-1; 10 nucleotides agree with TRBD1. The CDR3 is 14 amino acids. Germline V gene sequence: CDR1 GTSNPN, CDR2 SVGIG (reference sequence). J gave up 7 bases and V 1 base, and 4 bases lay outside the gene matches. The CDR3 DNA reads as TGTGCCTGGAGTGACATGGACAGGGGGAATGAGCAGTTCTTC. It is translated as CAWSDMDRGNEQFF.

CDR3 amino acids: CAWSPVRPRDQPQHF. The CDR3 nucleotides read TGTGCCTGGAGTCCCGTACGGCCTAGGGATCAGCCCCAGCATTTT. The rearrangement links TRBV30 to TRBJ1-5; no definite D call. Germline V gene sequence: CDR1 GTSNPN, CDR2 SVGIG (reference sequence). The CDR3 totals 15 residues. The V end was cut by 2 bases, the J end by 5 bases, with 16 bases between.

This chain connects TRBV5-1 to TRBJ2-3, with TRBD1 matching over 7 bases. V trimming: 7 bases; J trimming: 0 bases; junction bases outside the gene matches: 5. In germline, CDR1 is SGHRS, CDR2 YFSETQ. The CDR3 covers 14 residues. The CDR3 loop is CASATGESTDTQYF. CDR3 coding DNA: TGCGCCAGCGCCACAGGGGAAAGCACAGATACGCAGTATTTT.

The V call is TRBV4-1, the J call TRBJ2-3, with 7 bases fitting TRBD1. The V segment lost 4 bases and the J segment 1 base; nucleotides outside the gene matches: 8. The CDR3 loop spans 16 amino acids. CDR1 is MGHRA, CDR2 YSYEKL, per germline. CDR3 protein: CASSPVGDSRTDTQYF. In nucleotides, the CDR3 is TGCGCCAGCAGCCCAGTTGGGGACAGCCGCACAGATACGCAGTATTTT.

This clone was detected only once. The chain links TRBV7-9 to TRBJ2-3; 7 bases align to TRBD1. V lost 4 bases and J lost 5; bases outside the gene matches: 6. This CDR3 has 14 amino acids. Germline assignment: CDR1 SEHNR and CDR2 FQNEAQ (reference sequence). CDR3 sequence reads: CASSSTGREDTQYF. The DNA for the CDR3 is TGTGCCAGCAGCTCGACAGGGCGCGAAGATACGCAGTATTTT.

The gene calls are TRBV7-9 and TRBJ2-1; tentatively, D is TRBD2 (5 bases). Trimming shortened V by 7 bases and J by 1 base, and 11 bases separated the two germline ends. Germline V gives CDR1 SEHNR, CDR2 FQNEAQ (reference sequence). CDR3 size: 14 residues. In DNA, the CDR3 is TGTGCCAGCACGGGGTTTGGGTCCTACAATGAGCAGTTCTTC. Its translation: CASTGFGSYNEQFF.

The rearrangement uses TRBV9 and TRBJ1-1, with D unclear. The CDR3 runs 14 residues. Trimming shortened V by 0 bases and J by 5 bases, and 11 bases separated the two germline ends. CDR1 is SGDLS, CDR2 YYNGEE, per germline. CDR3 DNA sequence: TGTGCCAGCAGCGTAGTGGGATATGGGACTGAAGCTTTCTTT. It codes for CASSVVGYGTEAFF. The entire variable domain, with the rest obtained from reference TRBV9 and TRBJ1-1, is as follows: DSGVTQTPKHLITATGQRVTLRCSPRSGDLSVYWYQQSLDQGLQFLIQYYNGEERAKGNILERFSAQQFPDLHSELNLSSLELGDSALYFCASSVVGYGTEAFFGQGTRLTVV.